This T cell receptor (beta chain) emerged from a study of OX40 agonist ivuxolimab in advanced cancers. Assay used: immunoSEQ multiplex PCR; TCRdb lists only in-frame clones, some missing. The table shows around 67,000 clones, with approximately 80% occurring only once. V dropped 11 bases and J dropped 8; count of bases not matched to a gene: 8. CDR3 length: 11 residues. CDR1 is LNHDA and CDR2 is SQIVND in the germline V gene (reference sequence). This TCR derives from an adult with an advanced solid tumor such as melanoma, head and neck, liver or kidney cancer. This chain uses TRBV19 with TRBJ1-2; TRBD1 matches at 7 bases. The sample in question was CD4+ or CD8+ T cells sorted from blood, obtained in a trial of the OX40 agonist ivuxolimab. In DNA, the CDR3 is TGTGCCGTCAACAGGGGTCGCGGCTACACCTTC. As protein: CAVNRGRGYTF.